Listed here is a single T cell receptor (beta chain). Its antigen is undetermined. An end of the junction differs from the germline gene, which may be a read error. This sample's time point: longitudinal time-point 2. The sample originates from a study of neurological immune-mediated disorders. General study results and limits: The study found no CDR3 amino acid sequences shared by expanded clones across subjects, suggesting private repertoires in all groups.

In each sequencing run, over 160 million TCR-beta sequences were generated from 15-18 subjects. TCRdb used MiXCR to reprocess the 5' RACE reads, holding one entry per CDR3 protein. The repertoire has under 100,000 distinct CDR3 sequences, 13% of them found once; the top ten carry under 6%. Germline V lookup: CDR1 SGHTA, CDR2 FQGNSA. This CDR3 comprises 15 residues. The specimen was PBMCs. The V call is TRBV7-2, the J call TRBJ2-5; 8 bases fit TRBD2. This clonotype originated in a female donor with HTLV-1-associated myelopathy (HAM/TSP). CDR3 residues: CATKTSAGVWESQYF. The CDR3 DNA reads as TGTGCCACCAAGACTAGCGCGGGGGTTTGGGAGAGCCAGTACTTC.